This T cell receptor beta chain was documented in a study of blood T cell repertoires in COVID-19. The germline V gene has CDR1 SGHTA and CDR2 FQGNSA. The V and J ends lost 3 bases and 6 bases respectively, with 9 bases between them. The CDR3 consists of 13 residues. Clinical histories supplied by participants themselves formed the basis of cohort assignment. Measured with immunoSEQ multiplex PCR; TCRdb has only the in-frame clones, and not every one. This sample has around 160,000 clones, with 87% found just once. The sample was PBMCs or T cells enriched from blood (not recorded which). The receptor comes from a woman aged 40 to 50 who had been exposed to COVID-19. The chain carries TRBV7-2 and TRBJ1-5; D unclear. In nucleotides, the CDR3 is TGTGCCAGCAGCTTTGATGCGTTTCAGCCCCAGCATTTT. Amino acids: CASSFDAFQPQHF.